Following are 22 T cell receptor beta chains from one sample sequenced in a study of T cell changes during pregnancy in multiple sclerosis. Assay: immunoSEQ multiplex PCR; the TCRdb copy retains only in-frame clones and omits some. The data show about 60,000 clones, 75% to 95% seen once. Sample: CD4+ T cells from peripheral blood mononuclear cells, taken after pregnancy. The receptors were gathered from a female donor in good health, enrolled as a control in a pregnancy study.

This clone came up once. V usage is TRBV5-8 and J usage is TRBJ1-5, with D possibly matching TRBD1 (6 bases). This CDR3 has 15 residues. V lost 3 bases, J lost 5 bases, and 15 bases lay in between. Looked up from germline, CDR1 is SGHTS and CDR2 is YDEGEE. The CDR3, as DNA: TGTGCCAGCAGCTCCTCTCGCAGGGGTGATCAGCCCCAGCATTTT. This translates into CASSSSRRGDQPQHF.

This chain joins TRBV4-1 and TRBJ2-2; a weak D match, TRBD1 (6 bases). The CDR3 length is 16 residues. V was cut by 1 base and J by 3 bases, with 12 bases left in between. Germline V gene sequence: CDR1 MGHRA, CDR2 YSYEKL. CDR3 in DNA: TGCGCCAGCAGCCAAGTCCGCAGGGGAGACACCGGGGAGCTGTTTTTT. Translated, it gives CASSQVRRGDTGELFF.

The V and J genes are TRBV7-2 and TRBJ2-7, with TRBD1 matching 7 bases. Germline CDR1 is SGHTA and CDR2 is FQGNSA. Germline trimming cut 2 bases from V and 0 bases from J; bases unmatched to any gene: 7. The length of the CDR3 is 16 residues. The CDR3 DNA sequence: TGTGCCAGCAGCTTATCATCGACAGGGCCCTCCTACGAGCAGTACTTC. Its protein product is CASSLSSTGPSYEQYF.

J is TRBJ1-2 and V is TRBV30; D gene ambiguous. This CDR3 comprises 13 residues. The germline V and J ends were trimmed by 3 bases and 3 bases, with 11 bases remaining between them. The V gene's germline CDR1 is GTSNPN and CDR2 SVGIG (reference sequence). CDR3 nucleotide sequence: TGTGCCTGGAGCCCCGGGCGGGACTATGGCTACACCTTC. Protein sequence: CAWSPGRDYGYTF.

This chain connects TRBV7-3 to TRBJ2-1; 12 bases map to TRBD2. V dropped 1 base and J dropped 4; count of bases not matched to a gene: 5. Germline V lookup: CDR1 SGHTA, CDR2 FQGTGA. The CDR3 has 17 amino acids. The CDR3 region is CASSLMLAGGPYNEQFF. As DNA, the CDR3 is TGTGCCAGCAGCTTAATGCTAGCGGGGGGGCCGTACAATGAGCAGTTCTTC.

This clone was seen once. The J gene is TRBJ1-3, the V gene TRBV5-4; 7 nucleotides agree with TRBD1. Germline V gene sequence: CDR1 SGHNT, CDR2 YYREEE (reference sequence). The CDR3 is made up of 15 amino acids. V trimming: 4 bases; J trimming: 0 bases; junction bases outside the gene matches: 4. CDR3 amino acids: CASSTEGASGNTIYF. DNA for the CDR3: TGTGCCAGCAGCACCGAGGGGGCCTCTGGAAACACCATATATTTT.

V usage is TRBV9 and J usage is TRBJ1-1, with D perhaps matching TRBD1 (5 bases). Trimming took off 3 bases at V and 1 base at J, with 10 bases between the two ends. CDR1 is SGDLS and CDR2 is YYNGEE in the germline V gene. The CDR3 covers 14 residues. The CDR3 region has the DNA TGTGCCAGCAGCGGGACACCGGAGAACACTGAAGCTTTCTTT. Translating gives CASSGTPENTEAFF.

V gene TRBV4-3 combines with J gene TRBJ1-5; D gene ambiguous. This CDR3 comprises 15 residues. The germline gives CDR1 LGHNA, CDR2 YSLEER. Between the trimmed V and J ends, which lost 1 base and 10 bases, there was a span of 17 bases. The CDR3 region is CASSQGPQAAFPQHF. The DNA of the CDR3 is TGCGCCAGCAGCCAAGGACCTCAGGCCGCTTTCCCCCAGCATTTT.

The chain is built from TRBV19 and TRBJ1-2, with no clear D. The V end lost 3 bases, the J end lost 0 bases, and 17 bases lay between the germline ends. The CDR3 sequence is 17 residues long. Per germline, CDR1 LNHDA and CDR2 SQIVND (reference sequence). The CDR3 loop is CASSIFGSTTTNYGYTF. As DNA, the CDR3 is TGTGCCAGTAGTATCTTTGGGTCGACAACGACTAACTATGGCTACACCTTC.

V usage is TRBV18 and J usage is TRBJ1-1; D might be TRBD1 (5 bases). CDR1 is KGHSH, CDR2 LQKENI, per germline. The CDR3 totals 13 residues. Trimming shortened V by 3 bases and J by 5 bases, and 10 bases separated the two germline ends. The CDR3: CASSPGGETEAFF. The CDR3 DNA reads as TGTGCCAGCTCACCGGGGGGGGAAACTGAAGCTTTCTTT.

J is TRBJ2-7 and V is TRBV2; D uncertain. The V and J ends lost 3 bases and 0 bases respectively, with 12 bases between them. CDR1 SNHLY and CDR2 FYNNEI come from the germline V gene. This CDR3 has 15 residues. CDR3 loop: CASSDHTVISYEQYF. The CDR3 bases are TGTGCCAGCAGTGATCACACCGTAATCTCCTACGAGCAGTACTTC.

The chain has TRBV19 and TRBJ2-5; no clear D. Trimming pared 6 bases from V and 2 bases from J, leaving 10 bases between. Germline CDR1 and CDR2: LNHDA and SQIVND (reference sequence). The CDR3 has 13 residues. In nucleotides, the CDR3 is TGTGCCAGTAGAATTTCCGGGCAAGAGACCCAGTACTTC. This sequence encodes CASRISGQETQYF.

V gene TRBV19 combines with J gene TRBJ2-1, with 11 bases aligning to TRBD2. Germline V gene data show CDR1 as LNHDA and CDR2 as SQIVND (reference sequence). The CDR3 covers 15 residues. J lost 9 bases, V lost 5 bases, and 9 bases had no gene match. This CDR3 is CASSSHSGGAAEQFF. The CDR3 nucleotides are TGTGCCAGTAGTTCTCATAGCGGGGGGGCCGCTGAGCAGTTCTTC.

Comment on this clone: Within the sample, other DNA sequences also encode this same CDR3. V is TRBV6-5 and J is TRBJ2-7; 8 positions match TRBD1. The CDR3 is 15 residues long. Germline V lookup: CDR1 MNHEY, CDR2 SVGAGI. Trimming took 7 bases from V and 11 from J; bases not matched to a gene: 19. Written as DNA, the CDR3 is TGTGCCAGCACGGGGTCTCAGGACAGGGCCGTCAAGGAGTACTTC. This codes for CASTGSQDRAVKEYF.

The chain links TRBV2 to TRBJ1-1; the D is unclear. CDR1 SNHLY and CDR2 FYNNEI come from the germline V gene. The CDR3 length is 15 residues. Between the trimmed V and J ends, which lost 0 bases and 2 bases, there was a span of 10 bases. The CDR3 loop is CASSEARTANTEAFF. CDR3 sequence (DNA): TGTGCCAGCAGTGAAGCTCGAACAGCAAACACTGAAGCTTTCTTT. Together with reference TRBV2 and TRBJ1-1, the CDR3 gives the full variable domain: EPEVTQTPSHQVTQMGQEVILRCVPISNHLYFYWYRQILGQKVEFLVSFYNNEISEKSEIFDDQFSVERPDGSNFTLKIRSTKLEDSAMYFCASSEARTANTEAFFGQGTRLTVV.

The genes are TRBV4-3 and TRBJ1-2, with 12 nucleotides matching TRBD1. The CDR3 consists of 15 residues. Germline V gene lookup returns CDR1 LGHNA and CDR2 YSLEER. Trimming at V came to 4 bases and at J to 4 bases, leaving 4 bases not matched to a gene. The CDR3 DNA reads TGCGCCAGCAGCCTGGGACAGGGGGCGGGCTATGGCTACACCTTC. The encoded protein is CASSLGQGAGYGYTF.

This rearrangement joins TRBV5-4 to TRBJ1-5; 7 bases line up with TRBD1. The CDR3 extends over 15 amino acids. Germline lookup yields CDR1 SGHNT and CDR2 YYREEE (reference sequence). After removal of 2 bases from V and 1 base from J, the junction contained 3 bases not matched to a gene. This CDR3 is CASSFQGGSNQPQHF. The CDR3 DNA reads TGTGCCAGCAGCTTTCAGGGGGGAAGCAATCAGCCCCAGCATTTT.

The chain is built from TRBV7-8 and TRBJ2-1, with TRBD1 matching over 7 bases. Trimming cost V 5 bases and J 12 bases; bases outside gene matches: 10. CDR1 and CDR2 from the germline V gene are SGHVS and FQNEAQ. The CDR3 runs to 13 residues. The CDR3 DNA follows: TGTGCCAGCAGCCTGGATTTAGGGGGCGGGCAGTTCTTC. This sequence encodes CASSLDLGGGQFF. The whole variable domain, remainder taken from reference TRBV7-8 and TRBJ2-1, is GAGVSQSPRYKVAKRGQDVALRCDPISGHVSLFWYQQALGQGPEFLTYFQNEAQLDKSGLPSDRFFAERPEGSVSTLKIQRTQQEDSAVYLCASSLDLGGGQFFGPGTRLTVL.

J is TRBJ2-1 and V is TRBV6-6; D remains ambiguous. Germline values: CDR1 MNHNY, CDR2 SVGAGI (reference sequence). The CDR3 has 16 residues. Deletions cut 0 bases from V and 0 bases from J, with 9 bases between. CDR3: CASSYSWSGSYNEQFF. The CDR3 nucleotides read TGTGCCAGCAGTTACTCTTGGTCCGGCTCCTACAATGAGCAGTTCTTC.

The rearrangement links TRBV4-1 to TRBJ1-2, with 9 bases identical to TRBD1. J lost 8 bases, V lost 4 bases, and 14 bases had no gene match. Germline loops: CDR1 MGHRA, CDR2 YSYEKL. The CDR3 runs to 16 residues. In DNA form, the CDR3 reads TGCGCCAGCAGCCTTCTGGGACAGGGCTTTTTGGGCGGCTACACCTTC. As protein: CASSLLGQGFLGGYTF.

The CDR3 nucleotides are TGTGCCAGCAGGTTTACGACCGGGACAGGATCCTCACCCCTCCACTTT. It specifies CASRFTTGTGSSPLHF. This chain links TRBV2 with TRBJ1-6; 8 bases map to TRBD1. The CDR3 extends over 16 amino acids. The germline V gene has CDR1 SNHLY and CDR2 FYNNEI. J gave up 10 bases and V 6 bases, and 14 bases lay outside the gene matches. Variable domain in full (rest from reference TRBV2 and TRBJ1-6): EPEVTQTPSHQVTQMGQEVILRCVPISNHLYFYWYRQILGQKVEFLVSFYNNEISEKSEIFDDQFSVERPDGSNFTLKIRSTKLEDSAMYFCASRFTTGTGSSPLHFGNGTRLTVT.

The chain has TRBV7-2 and TRBJ1-1, with TRBD1 as a possible D gene (6 bases). The ends were cut back, 3 bases at V and 8 bases at J, with 19 bases in the middle. The CDR3 length is 15 residues. The germline gives CDR1 SGHTA, CDR2 FQGNSA. The CDR3, as DNA: TGTGCCAGCAGCTTTCGTCCCAGGGGCGCAGGAGAAGCTTTCTTT. Its translation is CASSFRPRGAGEAFF.